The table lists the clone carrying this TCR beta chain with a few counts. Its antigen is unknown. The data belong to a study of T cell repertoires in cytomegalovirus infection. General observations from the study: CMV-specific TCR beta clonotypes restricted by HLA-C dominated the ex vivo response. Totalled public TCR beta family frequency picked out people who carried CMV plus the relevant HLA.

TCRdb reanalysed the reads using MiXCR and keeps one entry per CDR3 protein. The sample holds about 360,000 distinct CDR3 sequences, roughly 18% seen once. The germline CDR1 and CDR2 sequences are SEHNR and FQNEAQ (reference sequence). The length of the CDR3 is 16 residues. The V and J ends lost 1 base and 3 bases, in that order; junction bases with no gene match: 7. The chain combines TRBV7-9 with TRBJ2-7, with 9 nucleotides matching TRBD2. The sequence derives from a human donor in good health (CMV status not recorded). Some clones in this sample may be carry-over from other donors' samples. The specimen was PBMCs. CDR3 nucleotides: TGTGCCAGCAGCTTAGGTCAAGCGGGAGGTTTCTACGAGCAGTACTTC. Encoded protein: CASSLGQAGGFYEQYF.